This T cell receptor beta chain emerged from a study of blood T cell repertoires in COVID-19. Germline V lookup: CDR1 SGHAT, CDR2 FQNNGV. Germline trimming cut 1 base from V and 6 bases from J; bases unmatched to any gene: 8. There are 16 residues in the CDR3. Sequenced by immunoSEQ multiplex PCR; TCRdb stores in-frame clones only, minus some. This table holds more than 200,000 clones, around 88% found once. V gene TRBV11-2 combines with J gene TRBJ2-1; TRBD2 matches 8 bases. Sequencing used peripheral blood. The receptor was isolated from a man between 35 and 55 years old with active or convalescent COVID-19. The CDR3 DNA sequence: TGTGCCAGCAGCTTAGGGGCCGGGGGGGCCGTCAATGAGCAGTTCTTC. Protein product: CASSLGAGGAVNEQFF.